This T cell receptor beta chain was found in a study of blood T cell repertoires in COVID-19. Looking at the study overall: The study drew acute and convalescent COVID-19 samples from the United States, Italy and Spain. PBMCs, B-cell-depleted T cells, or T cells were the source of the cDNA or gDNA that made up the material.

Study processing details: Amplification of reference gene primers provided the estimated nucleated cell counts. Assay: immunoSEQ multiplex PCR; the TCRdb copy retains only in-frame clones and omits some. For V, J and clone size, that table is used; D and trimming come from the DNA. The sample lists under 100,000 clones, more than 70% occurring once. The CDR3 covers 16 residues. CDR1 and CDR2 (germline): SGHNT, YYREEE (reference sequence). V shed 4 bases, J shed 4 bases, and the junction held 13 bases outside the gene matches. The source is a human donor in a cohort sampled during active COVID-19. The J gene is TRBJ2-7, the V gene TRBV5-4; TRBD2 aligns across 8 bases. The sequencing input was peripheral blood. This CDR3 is CASSTGGGGARYEQYF. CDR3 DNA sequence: TGTGCCAGCAGCACCGGGGGGGGAGGCGCCAGGTACGAGCAGTACTTC. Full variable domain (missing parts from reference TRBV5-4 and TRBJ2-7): ETGVTQSPTHLIKTRGQQVTLRCSSQSGHNTVSWYQQALGQGPQFIFQYYREEENGRGNFPPRFSGLQFPNYSSELNVNALELDDSALYLCASSTGGGGARYEQYFGPGTRLTVT.